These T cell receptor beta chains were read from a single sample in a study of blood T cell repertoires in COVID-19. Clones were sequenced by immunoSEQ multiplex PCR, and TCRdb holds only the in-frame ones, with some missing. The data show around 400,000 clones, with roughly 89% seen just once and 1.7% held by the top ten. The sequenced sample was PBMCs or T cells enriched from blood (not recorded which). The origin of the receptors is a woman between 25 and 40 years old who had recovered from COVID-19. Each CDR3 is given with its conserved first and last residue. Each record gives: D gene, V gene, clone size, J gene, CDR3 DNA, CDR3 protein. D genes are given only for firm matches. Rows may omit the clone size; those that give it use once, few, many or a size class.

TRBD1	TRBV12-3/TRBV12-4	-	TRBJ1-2	TGTGCCAGCAGTGGGGACAGGGCACATGGCTACACCTTC	CASSGDRAHGYTF
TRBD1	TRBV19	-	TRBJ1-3	TGTGCCAGTAGTCCGGGACAGTCTATCTCTGGAAACACCATATATTTT	CASSPGQSISGNTIYF
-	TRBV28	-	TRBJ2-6	TGTGCCAGCAGCCGCGGGTCCGTCCATGGGGCCAACGTCCTGACTTTC	CASSRGSVHGANVLTF
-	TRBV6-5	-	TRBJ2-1	TGTGCCAGCAGTTTAAAACAGGGTCACAATGAGCAGTTCTTC	CASSLKQGHNEQFF
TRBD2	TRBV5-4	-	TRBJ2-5	TGTGCCAGCAGCTTCGGGGGAGGGCCCAGTGAGACCCAGTACTTC	CASSFGGGPSETQYF
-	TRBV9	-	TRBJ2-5	TGTGCCAGCAGCGGGGTAAGGGGGGGCCTTGAGACCCAGTACTTC	CASSGVRGGLETQYF
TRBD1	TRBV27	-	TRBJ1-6	TGTGCCAGCAGGCCGGGACAGGTTAATTCACCCCTCCACTTT	CASRPGQVNSPLHF
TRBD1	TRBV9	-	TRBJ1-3	TGTGCCAGCAGCGTAGCCCCGACAGGGGGAGACACCATATATTTT	CASSVAPTGGDTIYF
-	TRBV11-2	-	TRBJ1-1	TGTGCCAGCGCCGGAGGGACGGCGGGCCTCAACACTGAAGCTTTCTTT	CASAGGTAGLNTEAFF
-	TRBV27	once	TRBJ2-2	TGTGCCAGCAGTTTACTAGCGACCGGGGAGCTGTTTTTT	CASSLLATGELFF
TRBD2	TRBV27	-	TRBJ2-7	TGTGCCAGCAGTCTTCTGGGGGGGTACGAGCAGTACTTC	CASSLLGGYEQYF
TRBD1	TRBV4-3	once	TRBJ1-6	TGCGCCAGCAGCCAAGACAGGGGGCTCAATTCACCCCTCCACTTT	CASSQDRGLNSPLHF
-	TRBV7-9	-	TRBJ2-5	TGTGCCAGCAGCCGTGACTCGTACCAAGAGACCCAGTACTTC	CASSRDSYQETQYF
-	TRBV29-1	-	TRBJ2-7	TGCAGCGTTGGTACGGGATCCGACGAGCAGTACTTC	CSVGTGSDEQYF
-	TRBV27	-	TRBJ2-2	TGTGCCAGCAGGGTCACAGGGAACACCGGGGAGCTGTTTTTT	CASRVTGNTGELFF
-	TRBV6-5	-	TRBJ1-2	TGTGCCAGCAGTTATTTACCCCAGGGGAACAATGGCTACACCTTC	CASSYLPQGNNGYTF
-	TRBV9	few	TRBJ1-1	TGTGCCAGCAGCGTAGGGCAGGCACAGAACACTGAAGCTTTCTTT	CASSVGQAQNTEAFF
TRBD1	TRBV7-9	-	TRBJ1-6	TGTGCCAGCAGCTTAGGGGGACAGAATTCACCCCTCCACTTT	CASSLGGQNSPLHF
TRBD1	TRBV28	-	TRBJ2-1	TGTGCCAGCAGAAAATGGGACAGGGACTACAATGAGCAGTTCTTC	CASRKWDRDYNEQFF
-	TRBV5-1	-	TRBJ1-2	TGCGCCAGCAGCAGGGACACTCGCGGCTACACCTTC	CASSRDTRGYTF
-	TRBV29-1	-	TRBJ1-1	TGCAGCGTCCGAATCGACAGAGACACTGAAGCTTTCTTT	CSVRIDRDTEAFF
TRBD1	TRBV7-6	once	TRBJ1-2	TGTGCCAGCAGCGCCTCACAGGGGGCGCGAGGGTATGGCTACACCTTC	CASSASQGARGYGYTF
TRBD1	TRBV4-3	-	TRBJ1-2	TGCGCCAGCAGCCCCAGCGACAGGGGACCCTATGGCTACACCTTC	CASSPSDRGPYGYTF
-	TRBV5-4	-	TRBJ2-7	TGTGCCAGCAGCCCGCAACAGGGAAACGAGCAGTACTTC	CASSPQQGNEQYF